These 10 T cell receptor beta chains share one sample of origin, sequenced in a study of response to subunit inactivated influenza vaccine. MiXCR, run by TCRdb on the RT-PCR reads, gives a single entry per CDR3 protein. The sample shows about 780,000 distinct CDR3 sequences, about a fifth of them seen only once. This specimen consisted of PBMCs from blood, obtained approximately 5 days after vaccination. The receptors come from a man in his fifties who received an inactivated influenza vaccine.

This clonotype was seen repeatedly, ten times or more. The V gene is TRBV9, the J gene TRBJ2-2; weak D call: TRBD2 (5 bases). Trimming stripped 0 bases from V and 1 base from J, with 13 bases between. CDR1 is SGDLS and CDR2 is YYNGEE in the germline V gene. CDR3 length equals 17 residues. CDR3 sequence (DNA): TGTGCCAGCAGCGTAGTAGCGCGGACCCTGAACACCGGGGAGCTGTTTTTT. Protein: CASSVVARTLNTGELFF.

The CDR3 reads CASSLMSGRSYNEQFF. The DNA of the CDR3 is TGCGCCAGCAGCTTGATGAGCGGGAGGAGCTACAATGAGCAGTTCTTC. The chain is built from TRBV5-1 and TRBJ2-1, with TRBD2 identical over 9 bases. The length of the CDR3 is 16 residues. Germline loops: CDR1 SGHRS, CDR2 YFSETQ. V shed 1 base, J shed 3 bases, and the junction held 5 bases outside the gene matches.

The gene calls are TRBV3-1 and TRBJ2-1, with D possibly called TRBD1 or TRBD2 (5 bases each). The germline V and J ends were trimmed by 1 base and 7 bases, with 8 bases remaining between them. The V gene's germline CDR1 is LGHDT and CDR2 YNNKEL (reference sequence). The CDR3 spans 13 residues. CDR3 sequence (DNA): TGTGCCAGCAGCCAAGTGGGGGTTAATGAGCAGTTCTTC. Translation: CASSQVGVNEQFF.

J is TRBJ1-5 and V is TRBV5-5; 10 bases line up with TRBD1. Per germline, CDR1 SGHKS and CDR2 YYEKEE (reference sequence). This CDR3 has 14 amino acids. Trimming cost V 4 bases and J 14 bases; bases outside gene matches: 12. The CDR3 loop reads CASSPYLRQGAEHF. In nucleotides, the CDR3 is TGTGCCAGCAGCCCCTACCTTCGACAGGGGGCCGAGCATTTT.

In its sample, this clonotype was seen many times. The chain couples TRBV12-3 or TRBV12-4 to TRBJ2-3, with D possibly being TRBD1 or TRBD2 (5 bases each). V lost 8 bases to trimming and J lost 5 bases, with 8 bases between them. The CDR3 extends over 11 amino acids. The CDR3 nucleotides read TGTGCCAGCGCGAGGGGAGATACGCAGTATTTT. Residues: CASARGDTQYF.

This clonotype appeared a few times. The rearrangement uses TRBV5-1 and TRBJ2-1; the D is unclear. Trimming left V 6 bases short and J 0 bases short, with 19 bases between. This CDR3 region has 17 residues. Germline CDR1 and CDR2: SGHRS and YFSETQ. CDR3 coding DNA: TGCGCCAGCACCTTTGACGGGCTCATGGCCTCCTACAATGAGCAGTTCTTC. Its translation is CASTFDGLMASYNEQFF.

This clonotype was counted a few times. V is TRBV6-4 and J is TRBJ2-1, with a tentative D call TRBD2 (6 bases). The germline V gene encodes CDR1 MRHNA and CDR2 SNTAGT. Trimming shortened V by 3 bases and J by 3 bases, and 12 bases separated the two germline ends. The CDR3 length is 15 residues. The CDR3 DNA is TGTGCCAGCAGTGAAGGTAGCGGAGACTACAATGAGCAGTTCTTC. Residues: CASSEGSGDYNEQFF.

This clonotype was recorded a few times. This rearrangement joins TRBV6-2 or TRBV6-3 to TRBJ2-2, with a weak D call TRBD1 (6 bases). The V end was cut by 8 bases, the J end by 3 bases, with 13 bases between. Looked up from germline, CDR1 is MNHEY and CDR2 is SVGEGT. The CDR3 length is 14 residues. The chain's CDR3 is CASGGQLYTGELFF. CDR3 bases: TGTGCCAGCGGAGGACAGTTATACACCGGGGAGCTGTTTTTT.

The chain combines TRBV20-1 with TRBJ2-7; TRBD1 might be the D (6 bases). The CDR3 runs 15 residues. Germline V gene data show CDR1 as DFQATT and CDR2 as SNEGSKA (reference sequence). V lost 6 bases and J lost 3, with 21 bases in between. The CDR3 here is CSALPSVRGGYEQYF. CDR3 in DNA: TGCAGTGCCCTTCCGAGCGTCCGAGGGGGCTACGAGCAGTACTTC.

This clonotype was seen a few times. The rearrangement joins TRBV5-1 to TRBJ2-5, with D possibly being TRBD1 or TRBD2 (6 bases each). V lost 3 bases, J lost 5 bases, and 14 bases lay in between. CDR1 and CDR2 (germline): SGHRS, YFSETQ. This CDR3 has 14 amino acids. For the CDR3, the DNA is TGCGCCAGCAGCTCTGGGGGGCTAGCGGAGACCCAGTACTTC. The encoded protein is CASSSGGLAETQYF.